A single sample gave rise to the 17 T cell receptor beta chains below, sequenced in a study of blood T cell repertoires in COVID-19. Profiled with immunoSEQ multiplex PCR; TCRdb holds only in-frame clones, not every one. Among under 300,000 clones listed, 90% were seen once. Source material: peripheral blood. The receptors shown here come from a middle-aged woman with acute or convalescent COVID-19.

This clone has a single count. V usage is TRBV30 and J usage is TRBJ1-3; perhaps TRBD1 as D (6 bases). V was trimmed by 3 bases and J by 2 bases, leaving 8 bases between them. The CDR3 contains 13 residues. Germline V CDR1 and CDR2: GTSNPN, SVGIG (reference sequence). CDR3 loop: CAWSRDTGNTIYF. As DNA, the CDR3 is TGTGCCTGGAGCCGGGACACTGGAAACACCATATATTTT.

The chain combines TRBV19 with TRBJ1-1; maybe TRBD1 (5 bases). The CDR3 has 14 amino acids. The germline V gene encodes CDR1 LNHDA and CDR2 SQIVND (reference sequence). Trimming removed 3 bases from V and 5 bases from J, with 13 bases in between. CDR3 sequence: CASSIWTGGTEAFF. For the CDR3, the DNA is TGTGCCAGTAGTATCTGGACGGGGGGAACTGAAGCTTTCTTT.

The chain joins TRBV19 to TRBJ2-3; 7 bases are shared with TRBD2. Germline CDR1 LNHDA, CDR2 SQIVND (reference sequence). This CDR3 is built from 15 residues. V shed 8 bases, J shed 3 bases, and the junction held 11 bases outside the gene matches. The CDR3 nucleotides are TGTGCCAGTGCAACCTGGAGGACTAGTACAGATACGCAGTATTTT. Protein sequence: CASATWRTSTDTQYF. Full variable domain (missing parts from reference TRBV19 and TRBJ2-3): DGGITQSPKYLFRKEGQNVTLSCEQNLNHDAMYWYRQDPGQGLRLIYYSQIVNDFQKGDIAEGYSVSREKKESFPLTVTSAQKNPTAFYLCASATWRTSTDTQYFGPGTRLTVL.

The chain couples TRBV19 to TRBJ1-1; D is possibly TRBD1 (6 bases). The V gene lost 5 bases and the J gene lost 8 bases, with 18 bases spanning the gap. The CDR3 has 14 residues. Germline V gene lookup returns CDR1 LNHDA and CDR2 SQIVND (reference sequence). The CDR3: CASSSRGVDHEAFF. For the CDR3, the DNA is TGTGCCAGTAGTTCCAGGGGTGTGGACCACGAAGCTTTCTTT.

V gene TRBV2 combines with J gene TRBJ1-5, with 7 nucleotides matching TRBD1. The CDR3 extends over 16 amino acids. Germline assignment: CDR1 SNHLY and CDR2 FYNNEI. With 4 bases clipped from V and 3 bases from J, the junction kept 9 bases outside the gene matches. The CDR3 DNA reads TGTGCCAGCAGTGGGGGTGGGACAGCATACAATCAGCCCCAGCATTTT. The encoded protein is CASSGGGTAYNQPQHF.

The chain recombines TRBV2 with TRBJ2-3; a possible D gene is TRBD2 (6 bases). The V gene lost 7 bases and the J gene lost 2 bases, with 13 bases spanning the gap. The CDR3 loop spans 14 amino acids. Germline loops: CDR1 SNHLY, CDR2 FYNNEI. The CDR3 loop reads CASTTGTSTDTQYF. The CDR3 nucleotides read TGTGCCAGCACTACCGGGACTTCCACAGATACGCAGTATTTT.

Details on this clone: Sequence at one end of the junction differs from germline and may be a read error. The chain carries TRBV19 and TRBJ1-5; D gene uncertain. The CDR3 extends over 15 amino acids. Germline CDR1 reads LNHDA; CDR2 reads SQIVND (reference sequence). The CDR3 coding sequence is TGTGCCAGTAGTGTAGAGATGAGTAGCAATCAGCCCCAGCATTTT. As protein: CASSVEMSSNQPQHF. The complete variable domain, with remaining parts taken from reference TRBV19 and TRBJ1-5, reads DGGITQSPKYLFRKEGQNVTLSCEQNLNHDAMYWYRQDPGQGLRLIYYSQIVNDFQKGDIAEGYSVSREKKESFPLTVTSAQKNPTAFYLCASSVEMSSNQPQHFGDGTRLSIL.

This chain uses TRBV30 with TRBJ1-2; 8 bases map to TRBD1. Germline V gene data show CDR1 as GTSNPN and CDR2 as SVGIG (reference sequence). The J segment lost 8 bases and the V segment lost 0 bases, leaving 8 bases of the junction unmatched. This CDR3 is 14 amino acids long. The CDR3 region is CAWSVENRGRGYTF. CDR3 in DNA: TGTGCCTGGAGTGTCGAGAACAGGGGGAGAGGCTACACCTTC.

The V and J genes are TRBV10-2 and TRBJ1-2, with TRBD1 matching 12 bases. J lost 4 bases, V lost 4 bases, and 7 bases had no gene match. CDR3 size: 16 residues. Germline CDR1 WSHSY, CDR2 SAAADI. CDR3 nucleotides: TGCGCCAGCAGTGGGACCGGGACAGGGGGCTCCTATGGCTACACCTTC. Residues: CASSGTGTGGSYGYTF.

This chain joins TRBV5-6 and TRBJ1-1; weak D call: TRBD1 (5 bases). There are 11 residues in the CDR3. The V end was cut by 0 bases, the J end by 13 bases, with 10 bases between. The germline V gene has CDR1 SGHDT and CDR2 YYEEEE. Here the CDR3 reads CASSLGGKGFF. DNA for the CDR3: TGTGCCAGCAGCTTGGGGGGCAAGGGTTTCTTT.

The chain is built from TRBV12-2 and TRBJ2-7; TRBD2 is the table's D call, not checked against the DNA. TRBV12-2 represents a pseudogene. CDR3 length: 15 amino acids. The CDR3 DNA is TGTGCAAGTCGCTTAGAGAAATCACTCTCCTACGAGCAGTACGTC. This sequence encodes CASRLEKSLSYEQYV.

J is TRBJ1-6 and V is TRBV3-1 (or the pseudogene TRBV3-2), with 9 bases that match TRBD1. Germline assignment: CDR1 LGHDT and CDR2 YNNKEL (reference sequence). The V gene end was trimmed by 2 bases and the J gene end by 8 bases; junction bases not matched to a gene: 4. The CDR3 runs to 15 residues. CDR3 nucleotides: TGTGCCAGCAGCCAAATTACAGGGGGCGATTCACCCCTCCACTTT. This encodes CASSQITGGDSPLHF.

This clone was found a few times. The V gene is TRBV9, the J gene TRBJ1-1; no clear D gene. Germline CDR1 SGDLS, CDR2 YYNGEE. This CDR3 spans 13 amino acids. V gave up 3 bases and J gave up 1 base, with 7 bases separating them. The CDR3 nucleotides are TGTGCCAGCAGCGCCGCGGGGAACACTGAAGCTTTCTTT. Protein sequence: CASSAAGNTEAFF.

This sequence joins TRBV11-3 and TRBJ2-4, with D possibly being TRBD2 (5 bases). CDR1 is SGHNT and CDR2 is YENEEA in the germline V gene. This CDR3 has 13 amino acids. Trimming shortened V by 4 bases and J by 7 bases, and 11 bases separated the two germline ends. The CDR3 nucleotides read TGTGCCAGCAGCTCTCCGGGGAAGAACATTCAGTACTTC. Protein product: CASSSPGKNIQYF.

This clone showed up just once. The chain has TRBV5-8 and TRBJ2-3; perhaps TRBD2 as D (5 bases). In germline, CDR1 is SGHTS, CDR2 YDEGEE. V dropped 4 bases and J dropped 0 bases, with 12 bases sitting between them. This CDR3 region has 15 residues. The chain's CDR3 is CASSRSPGSTDTQYF. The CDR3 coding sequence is TGTGCCAGCAGCAGGTCGCCGGGGAGCACAGATACGCAGTATTTT.

The CDR3 DNA sequence: TGTGCCAGCAGTGTCCCCGAGGACAGCCCACCCGTTGAAGCTTTCTTT. It specifies CASSVPEDSPPVEAFF. The J gene is TRBJ1-1, the V gene TRBV2, with a possible D match to TRBD1 (6 bases). This CDR3 region has 16 residues. The V gene lost 4 bases and the J gene lost 7 bases, with 22 bases spanning the gap. Germline assignment: CDR1 SNHLY and CDR2 FYNNEI.

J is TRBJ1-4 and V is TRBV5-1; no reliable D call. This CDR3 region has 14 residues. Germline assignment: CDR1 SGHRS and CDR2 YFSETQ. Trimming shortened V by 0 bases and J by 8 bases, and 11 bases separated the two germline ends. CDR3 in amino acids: CASSLGQPMEKLFF. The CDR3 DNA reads TGCGCCAGCAGCTTGGGACAACCAATGGAAAAACTGTTTTTT.